Below, one T cell receptor (beta chain) is given with its context. The table came from immunoSEQ multiplex PCR; TCRdb's copy has only in-frame clones and leaves some out. The table includes approximately 310,000 clones, roughly 89% detected once. The CDR3 extends over 14 amino acids. The germline V gene encodes CDR1 LNHDA and CDR2 SQIVND (reference sequence). V shed 5 bases, J shed 5 bases, and the junction held 7 bases outside the gene matches. The sample belongs to a study of blood T cell repertoires in COVID-19. The chain links TRBV19 to TRBJ1-1; TRBD1 agrees at 8 bases. The sequenced sample consisted of PBMCs or T cells enriched from blood (not recorded which). The TCR sequence derives from a man between 60 and 75 years old who had recovered from COVID-19. The CDR3 here is CASSFRGRWTEAFF. The CDR3, as DNA: TGTGCCAGTAGTTTCAGGGGGCGATGGACTGAAGCTTTCTTT.